This T cell receptor beta chain came from a study of blood T cell repertoires in COVID-19. About the research overall: Acute and convalescent COVID-19 specimens originated in the United States, Italy and Spain.

Libraries were prepared by immunoSEQ multiplex PCR; TCRdb keeps only in-frame clonotypes and omits some of them. The sample yields 140,000 to 150,000 clones, 81% seen once. The source is a human donor in a cohort sampled during active COVID-19. The sequenced sample was peripheral blood.

The CDR3 DNA sequence: TGTGCCAGCAGTCCACAGGGGAGGTTTAACATTCAGTACTTC. Its protein product is CASSPQGRFNIQYF. The chain combines TRBV27 with TRBJ2-4; perhaps TRBD1 as D (7 bases). The V gene's germline CDR1 is MNHEY and CDR2 SMNVEV (reference sequence). The CDR3 extends over 14 amino acids. The V end lost 5 bases, the J end lost 7 bases, and 15 bases lay between the germline ends.